This passage covers 5 T cell receptor beta chains from one sample sequenced in a study of cytomegalovirus exposure and HLA in healthy donors (dated by TCRdb to about 2017). The library was obtained by the immunoSEQ multiplex PCR assay. TCRdb took this table from immuneACCESS and kept in-frame rearrangements with V and J called. Such tables lack part of the clones; where checked against another copy, unresolved V genes explain under half of the gap, and the rest is unexplained. The sample yields under 110,000 clones; roughly nine tenths were counted once. About 1.8% of the sample is taken by the ten largest. Sequences were obtained from PBMCs. The source is a woman aged 18-35 years in good health and CMV-seropositive.

CDR3 protein: CASSFAGTSGNYEQYF. The CDR3, as DNA: TGTGCCAGCAGTTTTGCCGGGACTAGCGGTAACTACGAGCAGTACTTC. V gene TRBV7-2 combines with J gene TRBJ2-7, with 11 bases identical to TRBD2. Germline CDR1 is SGHTA and CDR2 is FQGNSA. The CDR3 length is 16 residues. V lost 6 bases to trimming and J lost 3 bases; unmatched junction nucleotides: 10.

V usage is TRBV7-9 and J usage is TRBJ1-5; tentatively, D is TRBD1 (6 bases). This CDR3 has 15 residues. The ends were cut back, 0 bases at V and 6 bases at J, with 12 bases in the middle. Germline values: CDR1 SEHNR, CDR2 FQNEAQ (reference sequence). CDR3 protein: CASSLAGPGVQPQHF. CDR3 sequence (DNA): TGTGCCAGCAGCTTAGCTGGGCCAGGGGTTCAGCCCCAGCATTTT.

This chain connects TRBV19 to TRBJ2-2; 9 bases are a match to TRBD1. The CDR3 sequence is 15 residues long. The germline V gene has CDR1 LNHDA and CDR2 SQIVND (reference sequence). Trimming took 7 bases from V and 4 from J; bases not matched to a gene: 7. The CDR3: CASKAGQGSTGELFF. The CDR3 region has the DNA TGTGCCAGTAAGGCGGGACAGGGATCCACCGGGGAGCTGTTTTTT.

V usage is TRBV7-6 and J usage is TRBJ1-1; D may be TRBD1 (6 bases). Trimming removed 5 bases at V and 6 bases at J, with 16 bases between. CDR3 length: 14 residues. Germline CDR1 reads SGHVS; CDR2 reads FNYEAQ. Written as DNA, the CDR3 is TGTGCCAGCAGCAGAAGGGGGGAGGGGGCTGAAGCTTTCTTT. It yields the protein CASSRRGEGAEAFF.

This chain uses TRBV2 with TRBJ1-4, with TRBD1 identical over 9 bases. Germline CDR1 is SNHLY and CDR2 is FYNNEI. Trimming removed 4 bases from V and 4 bases from J; junction bases left unmatched: 4. The CDR3 covers 15 residues. CDR3 DNA sequence: TGTGCCAGCAGTGGCCGGACAGGGGATAATGAAAAACTGTTTTTT. Translating gives CASSGRTGDNEKLFF. The entire variable domain, with the rest obtained from reference TRBV2 and TRBJ1-4, is as follows: EPEVTQTPSHQVTQMGQEVILRCVPISNHLYFYWYRQILGQKVEFLVSFYNNEISEKSEIFDDQFSVERPDGSNFTLKIRSTKLEDSAMYFCASSGRTGDNEKLFFGSGTQLSVL.